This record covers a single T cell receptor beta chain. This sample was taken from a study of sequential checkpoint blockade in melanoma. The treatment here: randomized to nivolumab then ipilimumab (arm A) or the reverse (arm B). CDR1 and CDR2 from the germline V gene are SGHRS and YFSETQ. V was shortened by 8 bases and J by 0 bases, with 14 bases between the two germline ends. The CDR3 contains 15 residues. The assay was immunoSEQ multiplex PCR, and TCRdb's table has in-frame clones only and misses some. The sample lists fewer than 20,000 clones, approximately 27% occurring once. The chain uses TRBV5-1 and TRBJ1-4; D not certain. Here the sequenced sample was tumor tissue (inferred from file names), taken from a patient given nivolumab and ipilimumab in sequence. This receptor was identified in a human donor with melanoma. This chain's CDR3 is CARGRIQATNEKLFF. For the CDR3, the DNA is TGCGCCAGGGGTAGAATCCAGGCAACTAATGAAAAACTGTTTTTT.